Each of the 11 T cell receptor beta chains below was sequenced from the same sample in a study of radiotherapy plus CTLA-4 blockade in lung cancer. The protocol was immunoSEQ multiplex PCR, while the TCRdb copy is restricted to in-frame clones and leaves out a portion. The sample lists tens of thousands of clones, about 84% occurring once. Sequenced here: peripheral blood, sampled from a patient treated with radiotherapy plus ipilimumab. The origin of the receptors is a human donor with non-small cell lung cancer who had stable disease on radiotherapy plus ipilimumab.

V gene TRBV27 combines with J gene TRBJ2-2; TRBD1 agrees at 7 bases. Germline V gene sequence: CDR1 MNHEY, CDR2 SMNVEV (reference sequence). Trimming removed 1 base from V and 0 bases from J; junction bases left unmatched: 8. The CDR3 contains 18 residues. DNA of the CDR3: TGTGCCAGCAGTTTATTCTTAGGGGGCCGAGCGAACACCGGGGAGCTGTTTTTT. It translates to CASSLFLGGRANTGELFF.

The V and J genes are TRBV27 and TRBJ2-1; 10 positions match TRBD2. J was trimmed by 2 bases and V by 2 bases; bases with no gene match: 3. Germline V gene lookup returns CDR1 MNHEY and CDR2 SMNVEV (reference sequence). The CDR3 has 16 residues. DNA for the CDR3: TGTGCCAGCAGTTTAACGGGACTAGCGCCCTACAATGAGCAGTTCTTC. This sequence encodes CASSLTGLAPYNEQFF.

This sequence joins TRBV5-1 and TRBJ1-3; D unresolved. Germline V gene sequence: CDR1 SGHRS, CDR2 YFSETQ. The ends were cut back, 0 bases at V and 4 bases at J, with 8 bases in the middle. The CDR3 is 14 residues long. The CDR3 DNA reads as TGCGCCAGCAGCTTGGGGGGAACCGGAAACACCATATATTTT. Its translation is CASSLGGTGNTIYF.

The rearrangement links TRBV28 to TRBJ1-2; 7 bases agree with TRBD1. CDR3 length: 14 amino acids. J lost 5 bases, V lost 2 bases, and 5 bases had no gene match. Germline CDR1 and CDR2: MDHEN and SYDVKM. The CDR3 DNA is TGTGCCAGCAGTTTAAGCGGGACAGCATATGGCTACACCTTC. As protein: CASSLSGTAYGYTF.

The gene calls are TRBV4-1 and TRBJ2-5; the D is unclear. CDR3 length equals 13 residues. V was pared by 1 base and J by 0 bases, with 3 bases between. The germline V gene has CDR1 MGHRA and CDR2 YSYEKL. CDR3 nucleotide sequence: TGCGCCAGCAGCCAAGCCGACCAAGAGACCCAGTACTTC. This gives the protein CASSQADQETQYF.

V is TRBV27 and J is TRBJ1-1, with TRBD1 identical over 11 bases. V gave up 0 bases and J gave up 4 bases; unmatched junction bases: 1. The germline CDR1 and CDR2 sequences are MNHEY and SMNVEV (reference sequence). The CDR3 totals 15 residues. CDR3 residues: CASSLSGTGGTEAFF. CDR3 DNA: TGTGCCAGCAGTTTATCTGGGACAGGGGGCACTGAAGCTTTCTTT.

The chain recombines TRBV28 with TRBJ2-5; tentatively, D is TRBD1 (6 bases). The CDR3 has 12 residues. Germline V CDR1 and CDR2: MDHEN, SYDVKM. V was trimmed by 5 bases and J by 5 bases, leaving 9 bases between them. DNA for the CDR3: TGTGCCAGCAGTACAGGGTCGGAGACCCAGTACTTC. Translation: CASSTGSETQYF.

The chain has TRBV7-9 and TRBJ2-1; D may correspond to TRBD1 or TRBD2 (5 bases each). With 3 bases removed from V and 12 bases from J, the gap between germline ends came to 12 bases. Germline CDR1 is SEHNR and CDR2 is FQNEAQ (reference sequence). The length of the CDR3 is 12 residues. The CDR3 DNA reads TGTGCCAGCAGCTTGAGGCCGGGACCGCAGTTCTTC. Protein: CASSLRPGPQFF.

CDR3 loop: CASSESGPLNTEAFF. The CDR3 DNA reads TGTGCCAGCAGTGAGTCGGGACCGCTAAACACTGAAGCTTTCTTT. The chain uses TRBV6-1 and TRBJ1-1; the D gene is possibly TRBD1 (5 bases). Trimming left V 3 bases short and J 2 bases short, with 13 bases between. The CDR3 extends over 15 amino acids. Germline V lookup: CDR1 MNHNS, CDR2 SASEGT.

This chain joins TRBV7-6 and TRBJ1-1; possibly TRBD1 for D (5 bases). V was trimmed by 1 base and J by 1 base, leaving 7 bases between them. This CDR3 region has 14 residues. The germline gives CDR1 SGHVS, CDR2 FNYEAQ. This CDR3 reads CASSLGGGNTEAFF. The CDR3 DNA sequence: TGTGCCAGCAGCTTAGGGGGGGGGAACACTGAAGCTTTCTTT. The whole variable domain, filled in from reference TRBV7-6 and TRBJ1-1, reads GAGVSQSPRYKVTKRGQDVALRCDPISGHVSLYWYRQALGQGPEFLTYFNYEAQQDKSGLPNDRFSAERPEGSISTLTIQRTEQRDSAMYRCASSLGGGNTEAFFGQGTRLTVV.

The V gene is TRBV5-1, the J gene TRBJ1-1; a weak D match, TRBD1 (5 bases). The germline V and J ends were trimmed by 2 bases and 3 bases, with 14 bases remaining between them. CDR1 and CDR2 (germline): SGHRS, YFSETQ. The CDR3 loop spans 15 amino acids. The chain's CDR3 is CASSFSSGFDTEAFF. The CDR3 nucleotides are TGCGCCAGCAGCTTTTCTTCAGGGTTCGACACTGAAGCTTTCTTT.